This T cell receptor beta chain was observed in a study of Ad26.COV2.S vaccination and SARS-CoV-2 variants. Study results and caveats: Those who received vaccine or placebo ended up with similar non-spike TCR breadth. Reportedly, spike-specific CD8+ and CD4+ T cell responses achieved substantial breadth once vaccination had taken place.

CDR1 is MDHEN, CDR2 SYDVKM, per germline. V shed 5 bases, J shed 2 bases, and the junction held 11 bases outside the gene matches. This CDR3 has 16 amino acids. On this clone itself: Its antigen remains unknown.

Specified treatment: 19 received Ad26.COV2.S at low or high dose, single or two shots; about 5 received placebo; per-sample allocation not given. Specimens were obtained on day 63 following the first vaccine or placebo injection. TCRdb keeps only in-frame clones here, not all; method: immunoSEQ multiplex PCR. The sample records around 300,000 clones, 88% being singletons. The rearrangement links TRBV28 to TRBJ2-7; 8 bases map to TRBD1. This material consisted of peripheral blood, taken in a trial of Ad26.COV2.S vaccine versus placebo. This receptor was identified in a person aged 18-60 years who received the Ad26.COV2.S COVID-19 vaccine or a placebo. The CDR3, as DNA: TGTGCCAGCAGTGGGGGGACAGGAGGGCAAGCCTACGAGCAGTACTTC. Translation gives CASSGGTGGQAYEQYF.